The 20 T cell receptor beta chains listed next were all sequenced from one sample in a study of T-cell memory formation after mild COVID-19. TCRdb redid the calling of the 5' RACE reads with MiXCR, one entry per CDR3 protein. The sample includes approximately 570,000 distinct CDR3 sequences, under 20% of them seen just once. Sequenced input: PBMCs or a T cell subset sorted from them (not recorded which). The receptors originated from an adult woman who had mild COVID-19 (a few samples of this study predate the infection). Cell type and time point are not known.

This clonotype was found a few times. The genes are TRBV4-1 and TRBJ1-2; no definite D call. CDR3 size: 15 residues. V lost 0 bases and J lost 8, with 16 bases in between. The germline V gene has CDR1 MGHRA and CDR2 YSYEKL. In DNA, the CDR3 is TGCGCCAGCAGCCAAGATCTTGTCAGGCCGGGAGGCTACACCTTC. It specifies CASSQDLVRPGGYTF.

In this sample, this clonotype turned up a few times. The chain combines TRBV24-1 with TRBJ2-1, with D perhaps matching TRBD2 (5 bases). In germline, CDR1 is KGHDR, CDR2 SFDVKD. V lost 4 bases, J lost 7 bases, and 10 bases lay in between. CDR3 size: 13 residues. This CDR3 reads CATSDTLENEQFF. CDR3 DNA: TGTGCCACCAGTGACACACTAGAGAATGAGCAGTTCTTC.

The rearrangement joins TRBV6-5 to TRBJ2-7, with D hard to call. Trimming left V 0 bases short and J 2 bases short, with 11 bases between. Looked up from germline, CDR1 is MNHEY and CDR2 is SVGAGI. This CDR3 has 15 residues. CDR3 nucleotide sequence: TGTGCCAGCAGTTACTCGAGCCGGCCCGCCTACGAGCAGTACTTC. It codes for CASSYSSRPAYEQYF.

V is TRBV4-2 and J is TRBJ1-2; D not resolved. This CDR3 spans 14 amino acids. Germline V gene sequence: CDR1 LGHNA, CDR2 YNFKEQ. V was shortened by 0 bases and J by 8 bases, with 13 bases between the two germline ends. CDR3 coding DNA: TGTGCCAGCAGCCAAGACCCCAGCCCGGGGGGCTACACCTTC. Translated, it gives CASSQDPSPGGYTF.

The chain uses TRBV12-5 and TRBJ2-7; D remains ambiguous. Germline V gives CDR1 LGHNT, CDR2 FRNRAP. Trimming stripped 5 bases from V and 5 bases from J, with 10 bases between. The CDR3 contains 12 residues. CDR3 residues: CASGPRSDEQYF. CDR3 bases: TGTGCTAGTGGTCCCCGTTCGGACGAGCAGTACTTC.

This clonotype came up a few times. CDR3 residues: CASSSEGTEAFF. CDR3 DNA: TGTGCCAGCAGTTCGGAGGGCACTGAAGCTTTCTTT. V gene TRBV28 combines with J gene TRBJ1-1; D is ambiguous. Trimming took 4 bases from V and 4 from J, leaving 7 bases between them. The germline CDR1 and CDR2 sequences are MDHEN and SYDVKM. This CDR3 has 12 residues.

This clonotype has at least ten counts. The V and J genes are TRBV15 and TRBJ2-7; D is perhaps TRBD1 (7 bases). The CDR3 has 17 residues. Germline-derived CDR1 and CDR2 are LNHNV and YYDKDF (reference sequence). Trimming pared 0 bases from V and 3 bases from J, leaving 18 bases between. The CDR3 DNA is TGTGCCACCAGCAGAGATGGCATGGAGGGGGCGGACTACGAGCAGTACTTC. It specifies CATSRDGMEGADYEQYF.

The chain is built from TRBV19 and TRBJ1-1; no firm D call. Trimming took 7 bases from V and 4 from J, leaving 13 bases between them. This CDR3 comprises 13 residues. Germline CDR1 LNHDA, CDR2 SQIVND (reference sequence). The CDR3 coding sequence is TGTGCCAGTAAGGATAGGGCGCGCACTGAAGCTTTCTTT. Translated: CASKDRARTEAFF.

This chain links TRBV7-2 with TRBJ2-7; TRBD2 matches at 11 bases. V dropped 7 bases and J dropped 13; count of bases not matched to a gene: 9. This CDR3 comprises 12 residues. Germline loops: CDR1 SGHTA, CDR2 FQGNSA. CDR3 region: CASTGTSGSLYF. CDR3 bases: TGTGCCAGCACCGGGACTAGCGGATCGCTATACTTC.

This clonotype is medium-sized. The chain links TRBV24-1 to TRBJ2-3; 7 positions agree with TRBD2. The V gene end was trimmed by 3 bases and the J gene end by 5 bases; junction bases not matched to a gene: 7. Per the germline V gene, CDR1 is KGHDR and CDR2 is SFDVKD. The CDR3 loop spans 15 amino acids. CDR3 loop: CATSDPRGYGDTQYF. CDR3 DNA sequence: TGTGCCACCAGTGATCCGCGGGGGTACGGAGATACGCAGTATTTT.

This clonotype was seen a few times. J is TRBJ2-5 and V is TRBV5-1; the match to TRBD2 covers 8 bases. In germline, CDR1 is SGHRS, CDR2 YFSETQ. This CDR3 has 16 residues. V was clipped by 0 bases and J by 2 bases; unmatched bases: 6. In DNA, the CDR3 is TGCGCCAGCAGCTTGGTGTCGGGGGGGACACAAGAGACCCAGTACTTC. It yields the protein CASSLVSGGTQETQYF.

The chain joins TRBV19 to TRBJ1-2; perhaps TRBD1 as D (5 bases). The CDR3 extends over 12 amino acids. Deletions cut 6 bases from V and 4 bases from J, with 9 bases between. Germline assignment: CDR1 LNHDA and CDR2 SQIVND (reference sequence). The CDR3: CASSDRRYGYTF. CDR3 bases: TGTGCCAGTAGCGACAGACGCTATGGCTACACCTTC.

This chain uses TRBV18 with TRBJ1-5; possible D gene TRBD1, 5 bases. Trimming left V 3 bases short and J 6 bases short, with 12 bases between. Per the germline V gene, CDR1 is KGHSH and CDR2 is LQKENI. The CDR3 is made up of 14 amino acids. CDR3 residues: CASSPQGSPQPQHF. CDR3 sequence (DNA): TGTGCCAGCTCACCCCAGGGTTCCCCTCAGCCCCAGCATTTT.

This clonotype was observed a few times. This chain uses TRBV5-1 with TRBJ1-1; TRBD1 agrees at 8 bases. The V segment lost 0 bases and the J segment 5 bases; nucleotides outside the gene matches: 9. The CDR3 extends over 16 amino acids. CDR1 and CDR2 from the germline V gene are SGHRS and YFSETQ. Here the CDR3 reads CASSLGPTGGGTEAFF. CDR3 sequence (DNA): TGCGCCAGCAGCTTGGGTCCAACAGGGGGTGGGACTGAAGCTTTCTTT.

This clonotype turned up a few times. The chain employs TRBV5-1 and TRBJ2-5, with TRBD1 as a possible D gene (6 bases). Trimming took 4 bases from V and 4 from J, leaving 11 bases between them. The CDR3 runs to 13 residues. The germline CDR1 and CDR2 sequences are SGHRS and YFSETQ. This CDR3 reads CASSQGQRETQYF. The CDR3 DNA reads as TGCGCCAGCAGCCAAGGACAGAGAGAGACCCAGTACTTC.

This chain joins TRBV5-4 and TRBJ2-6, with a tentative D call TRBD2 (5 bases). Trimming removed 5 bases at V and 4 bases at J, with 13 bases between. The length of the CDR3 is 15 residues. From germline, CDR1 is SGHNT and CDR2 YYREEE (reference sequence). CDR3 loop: CASRVEGRGANVLTF. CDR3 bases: TGTGCCAGCAGGGTCGAGGGTCGGGGGGCCAACGTCCTGACTTTC.

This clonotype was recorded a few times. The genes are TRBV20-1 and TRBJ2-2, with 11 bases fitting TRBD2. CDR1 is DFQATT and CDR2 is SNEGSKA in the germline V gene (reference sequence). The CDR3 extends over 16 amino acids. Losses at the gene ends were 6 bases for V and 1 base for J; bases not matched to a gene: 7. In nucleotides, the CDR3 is TGCAGTGCCCCCTTAGCGGGGGGGATGAACACCGGGGAGCTGTTTTTT. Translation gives CSAPLAGGMNTGELFF.

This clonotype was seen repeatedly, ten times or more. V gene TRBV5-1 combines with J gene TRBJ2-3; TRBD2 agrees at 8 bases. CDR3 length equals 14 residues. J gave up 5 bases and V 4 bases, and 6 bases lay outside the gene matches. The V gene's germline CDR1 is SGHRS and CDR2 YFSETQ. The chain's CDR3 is CASSLGLAGDTQYF. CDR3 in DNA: TGCGCCAGCAGCCTAGGGCTAGCGGGAGATACGCAGTATTTT.

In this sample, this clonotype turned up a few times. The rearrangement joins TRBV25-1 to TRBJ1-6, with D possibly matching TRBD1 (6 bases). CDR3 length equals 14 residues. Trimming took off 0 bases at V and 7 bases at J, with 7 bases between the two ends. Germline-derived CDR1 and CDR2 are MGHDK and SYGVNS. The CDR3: CASSEYGQNSPLHF. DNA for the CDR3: TGTGCCAGCAGTGAATATGGACAGAATTCACCCCTCCACTTT.

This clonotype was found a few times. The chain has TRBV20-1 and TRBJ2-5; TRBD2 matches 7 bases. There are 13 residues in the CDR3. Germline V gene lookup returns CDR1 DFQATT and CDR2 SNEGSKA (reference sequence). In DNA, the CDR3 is TGCAGCCCACTTAGTGGGGGGGAAGAGACCCAGTACTTC. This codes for CSPLSGGEETQYF.